The clone carrying this T cell receptor (beta chain) came up many times. Its cognate antigen is unknown. The sequence runs out 3 residues before the end of the CDR3; the remainder is reconstructed from the germline J gene. Blood samples were heparinized, roughly 5 to 8 ml per donor. The data belong to a study of T cell clonality in common variable immunodeficiency. This table comes from immunoSEQ multiplex PCR, and its TCRdb copy is limited to in-frame clones, with some not included. The sample holds approximately 81,000 clones, and no clone turns up only once. Regarding the study as a whole: What drives increased CVID clonality needs T cell subpopulation sequencing.

The CDR3 covers 13 residues. The J segment lost 0 bases and the V segment lost 5 bases, leaving 3 bases of the junction unmatched. The germline gives CDR1 SQVTM, CDR2 ANQGSEA. The receptor was isolated from a person between 18 and 69 years old in good health. The genes are TRBV29-1 and TRBJ2-7, with TRBD1 matching 8 bases. The sample taken for sequencing was peripheral blood mononuclear cells. The CDR3 spells CSVLDRASYEQYF. The part of the CDR3 DNA that was read is TGCAGCGTTTTGGACAGGGCCTCCTACGAG.